Each of the 20 T cell receptor beta chains below was sequenced from the same sample in a study of T cells after posttransplantation cyclophosphamide. Assay: immunoSEQ multiplex PCR; the TCRdb copy retains only in-frame clones and omits some. The repertoire has around 10,000 clones, around 87% of them found once; the top ten carry about 27%. Methotrexate plus calcineurin inhibitor accompanied controls' myeloablative marrow transplants; sampling was 1 year later. The sample consisted of PBMCs, taken after an allogeneic stem cell transplant with a calcineurin inhibitor and methotrexate. The receptors stem from a male patient in his thirties who received an allogeneic stem cell transplant from an unrelated donor, was CMV-positive, and had no GVHD. Part of the T cells may come from the graft donor.

This clone was observed a handful of times. The rearrangement links TRBV2 to TRBJ1-6; no definite D call. Trimming removed 5 bases from V and 0 bases from J, with 17 bases in between. Germline loops: CDR1 SNHLY, CDR2 FYNNEI. The CDR3 sequence is 18 residues long. The CDR3 protein is CASSTDADFSSYNSPLHF. The CDR3 DNA is TGTGCCAGCAGTACCGACGCTGACTTTAGCTCCTATAATTCACCCCTCCACTTT.

The genes are TRBV18 and TRBJ2-2; 9 bases map to TRBD1. Per the germline V gene, CDR1 is KGHSH and CDR2 is LQKENI. The CDR3 is 15 amino acids. The J segment lost 0 bases and the V segment lost 5 bases, leaving 1 base of the junction unmatched. CDR3 in amino acids: CASSDRGANTGELFF. CDR3 nucleotides: TGTGCCAGCTCAGACAGGGGGGCGAACACCGGGGAGCTGTTTTTT.

The chain links TRBV28 to TRBJ2-5; TRBD1 might be the D (6 bases). The CDR3 extends over 13 amino acids. Per germline, CDR1 MDHEN and CDR2 SYDVKM. V was pared by 6 bases and J by 1 base, with 9 bases between. The CDR3 here is CASRDSIQETQYF. The CDR3 nucleotides are TGTGCCAGCAGGGACAGCATCCAAGAGACCCAGTACTTC.

This clone was recorded once. The gene calls are TRBV19 and TRBJ1-2; possibly TRBD1 for D (5 bases). The CDR3 extends over 15 amino acids. Germline loops: CDR1 LNHDA, CDR2 SQIVND (reference sequence). Trimming left V 4 bases short and J 4 bases short, with 16 bases between. The CDR3 here is CASSTSPTDFYGYTF. DNA for the CDR3: TGTGCCAGTAGTACCTCCCCGACAGATTTCTATGGCTACACCTTC.

CDR3 loop: CASKGTLNTEAFF. The CDR3 DNA reads as TGTGCCAGCAAGGGGACATTGAACACTGAAGCTTTCTTT. V usage is TRBV27 and J usage is TRBJ1-1; weak D call: TRBD1 (6 bases). Germline CDR1 reads MNHEY; CDR2 reads SMNVEV (reference sequence). This CDR3 is built from 13 residues. The germline V and J ends were trimmed by 7 bases and 0 bases, with 9 bases remaining between them.

V and J are TRBV28 and TRBJ2-4; TRBD2 is a possible D gene (5 bases). V was shortened by 5 bases and J by 2 bases, with 16 bases between the two germline ends. The CDR3 totals 16 residues. CDR1 and CDR2 from the germline V gene are MDHEN and SYDVKM. This CDR3 is CASSTFTDGTKNIQYF. In DNA, the CDR3 is TGTGCCAGCAGTACCTTTACTGACGGGACCAAAAACATTCAGTACTTC. The whole variable domain, remainder taken from reference TRBV28 and TRBJ2-4, is DVKVTQSSRYLVKRTGEKVFLECVQDMDHENMFWYRQDPGLGLRLIYFSYDVKMKEKGDIPEGYSVSREKKERFSLILESASTNQTSMYLCASSTFTDGTKNIQYFGAGTRLSVL.

The chain carries TRBV7-8 and TRBJ2-7; TRBD2 aligns across 12 bases. The germline V gene has CDR1 SGHVS and CDR2 FQNEAQ. V was pared by 0 bases and J by 3 bases, with 6 bases of the junction left unmatched. This CDR3 has 17 residues. The CDR3 sequence: CASSLAKLAGGNYEQYF. The CDR3 DNA is TGTGCCAGCAGCTTAGCGAAGCTAGCGGGAGGGAACTACGAGCAGTACTTC.

This clone was recorded a few times. The J gene is TRBJ2-1, the V gene TRBV4-2; 10 bases fit TRBD2. Germline loops: CDR1 LGHNA, CDR2 YNFKEQ. J lost 7 bases, V lost 0 bases, and 6 bases had no gene match. CDR3 size: 16 residues. The CDR3 DNA follows: TGTGCCAGCAGCCAAGATGTTAGCGGGAGGAGGAATGAGCAGTTCTTC. Its translation is CASSQDVSGRRNEQFF.

In its sample, this clone was seen once. The rearrangement uses TRBV9 and TRBJ1-1; TRBD1 might be the D (5 bases). The V end was cut by 1 base, the J end by 1 base, with 14 bases between. This CDR3 spans 16 amino acids. Germline V CDR1 and CDR2: SGDLS, YYNGEE. The DNA of the CDR3 is TGTGCCAGCAGCGTACTCCCGACAGCGAGGAACACTGAAGCTTTCTTT. The encoded protein is CASSVLPTARNTEAFF.

The chain has TRBV10-3 and TRBJ2-1, with TRBD1 as a possible D gene (6 bases). CDR3 length equals 12 residues. With 6 bases removed from V and 7 bases from J, the gap between germline ends came to 10 bases. Germline V gene sequence: CDR1 ENHRY, CDR2 SYGVKD. This CDR3 is CAIRKQGNEQFF. CDR3 DNA: TGTGCCATCAGGAAACAGGGAAATGAGCAGTTCTTC.

V gene TRBV7-3 combines with J gene TRBJ1-2; maybe TRBD1 (5 bases). This CDR3 has 16 amino acids. V was trimmed by 0 bases and J by 0 bases, leaving 11 bases between them. The germline CDR1 and CDR2 sequences are SGHTA and FQGTGA. In DNA, the CDR3 is TGTGCCAGCAGCTTAACGGGCAGGGTCGCTAACTATGGCTACACCTTC. This gives the protein CASSLTGRVANYGYTF.

The rearrangement links TRBV19 to TRBJ1-2; unclear D gene. CDR1 and CDR2 from the germline V gene are LNHDA and SQIVND (reference sequence). This CDR3 is 16 amino acids long. With 8 bases removed from V and 0 bases from J, the gap between germline ends came to 19 bases. The CDR3 nucleotides are TGTGCCAGTTCTCGTAAACCCAGAACAGCTAACTATGGCTACACCTTC. Translation gives CASSRKPRTANYGYTF.

This rearrangement joins TRBV5-1 to TRBJ1-2; 9 bases are shared with TRBD1. V shed 0 bases, J shed 4 bases, and the junction held 7 bases outside the gene matches. Germline loops: CDR1 SGHRS, CDR2 YFSETQ. There are 16 residues in the CDR3. CDR3 coding DNA: TGCGCCAGCAGCTTGGCCTGGACAGGGGTAACCTATGGCTACACCTTC. Amino acids: CASSLAWTGVTYGYTF.

The chain joins TRBV10-3 to TRBJ1-5; D uncertain. The CDR3 loop spans 15 amino acids. V was trimmed by 11 bases and J by 1 base, leaving 18 bases between them. Per germline, CDR1 ENHRY and CDR2 SYGVKD. CDR3: CAAQSANGSNQPQHF. The CDR3 nucleotides read TGTGCCGCCCAGAGCGCAAATGGGAGCAATCAGCCCCAGCATTTT.

The rearrangement uses TRBV7-3 and TRBJ2-5; a weak D match, TRBD2 (5 bases). The ends were cut back, 5 bases at V and 4 bases at J, with 5 bases in the middle. The CDR3 extends over 11 amino acids. Germline V gene lookup returns CDR1 SGHTA and CDR2 FQGTGA. The CDR3 nucleotides are TGTGCCAGCAGCCGGGGAGAGACCCAGTACTTC. Residues: CASSRGETQYF.

This chain uses TRBV4-1 with TRBJ2-7; TRBD2 agrees at 14 bases. V shed 4 bases and J 0 bases; nucleotides not matched to a gene: 11. The CDR3 sequence is 19 residues long. The germline gives CDR1 MGHRA, CDR2 YSYEKL. CDR3 DNA: TGCGCCAGCAGCCCTTTACCGGGACTAGCGGGAGATCTCTCCTACGAGCAGTACTTC. Its protein product is CASSPLPGLAGDLSYEQYF.

The chain is built from TRBV2 and TRBJ1-5, with D hard to call. Germline CDR1 and CDR2: SNHLY and FYNNEI. This CDR3 is 15 amino acids long. V was shortened by 3 bases and J by 0 bases, with 9 bases between the two germline ends. This CDR3 reads CASSDTGNSNQPQHF. In DNA, the CDR3 is TGTGCCAGCAGTGACACGGGGAATAGCAATCAGCCCCAGCATTTT.

In DNA, the CDR3 is TGTGCCAGCTCACCATATCTAGCGGGAGGTCTCACAGATACGCAGTATTTT. It specifies CASSPYLAGGLTDTQYF. The chain has TRBV18 and TRBJ2-3; TRBD2 agrees at 11 bases. The germline V gene encodes CDR1 KGHSH and CDR2 LQKENI. This CDR3 spans 17 amino acids. V shed 2 bases, J shed 2 bases, and the junction held 6 bases outside the gene matches.

The chain combines TRBV15 with TRBJ2-7; D unclear. V was clipped by 0 bases and J by 4 bases, with 7 bases between them. This CDR3 is built from 13 residues. CDR1 and CDR2 from the germline V gene are LNHNV and YYDKDF (reference sequence). CDR3 coding DNA: TGTGCCACCAGCAGAGACGGGTTTTACGAGCAGTACTTC. Its protein product is CATSRDGFYEQYF.

The rearrangement links TRBV5-5 to TRBJ2-5; 11 nucleotides agree with TRBD1. The V gene end was trimmed by 2 bases and the J gene end by 4 bases; junction bases not matched to a gene: 4. The CDR3 extends over 15 amino acids. CDR1 is SGHKS, CDR2 YYEKEE, per germline (reference sequence). CDR3 region: CASSFTGTGGETQYF. DNA for the CDR3: TGTGCCAGCAGCTTTACCGGGACAGGGGGAGAGACCCAGTACTTC.